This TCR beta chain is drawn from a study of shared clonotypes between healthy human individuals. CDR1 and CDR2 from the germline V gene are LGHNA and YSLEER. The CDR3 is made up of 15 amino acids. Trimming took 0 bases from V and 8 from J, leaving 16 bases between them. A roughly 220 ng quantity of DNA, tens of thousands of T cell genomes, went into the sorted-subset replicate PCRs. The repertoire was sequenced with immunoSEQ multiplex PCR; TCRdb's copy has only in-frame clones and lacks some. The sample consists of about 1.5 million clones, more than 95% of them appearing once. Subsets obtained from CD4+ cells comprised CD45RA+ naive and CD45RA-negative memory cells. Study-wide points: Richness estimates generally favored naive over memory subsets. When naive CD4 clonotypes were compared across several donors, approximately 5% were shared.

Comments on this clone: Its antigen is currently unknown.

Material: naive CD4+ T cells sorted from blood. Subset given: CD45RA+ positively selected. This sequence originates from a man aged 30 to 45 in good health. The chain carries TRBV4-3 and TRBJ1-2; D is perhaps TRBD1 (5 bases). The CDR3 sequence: CASSQDRAIGVGYTF. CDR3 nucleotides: TGCGCCAGCAGCCAAGACAGGGCCATTGGTGTGGGCTACACCTTC.